This entry describes one T cell receptor (beta chain). The CDR3 spans 14 residues. V dropped 1 base and J dropped 1 base, with 7 bases sitting between them. CDR1 is LNHDA and CDR2 is SQIVND in the germline V gene (reference sequence). The data belong to a study of blood T cell repertoires in COVID-19. The wider study: The United States, Italy and Spain were the sources of the acute and convalescent COVID-19 samples. T cells, B-cell-depleted T cells, or PBMCs provided the cDNA or gDNA that served as material.

Original processing notes: Reference gene primer amplification in the assay estimated nucleated cell counts. Method: immunoSEQ multiplex PCR; TCRdb's copy keeps in-frame clones and lacks some. That table is the source of V, J and clone size, and D and trimming were worked out from the DNA. The table includes around 270,000 clones, roughly 86% detected once. The receptor's source is a woman aged 50 to 60 with acute or convalescent COVID-19. V and J are TRBV19 and TRBJ1-1; D remains ambiguous. The specimen sequenced was peripheral blood. CDR3 bases: TGTGCCAGTAGTATAGGACAAAAGAACACTGAAGCTTTCTTT. Encoded protein: CASSIGQKNTEAFF.